What follows describes a single TCR beta chain. The antigen remains undetermined. Measured with immunoSEQ multiplex PCR; TCRdb has only the in-frame clones, and not every one. Of about 38,000 clones listed, 80% to 95% are singletons. Germline V CDR1 and CDR2: DFQATT, SNEGSKA (reference sequence). The ends were cut back, 3 bases at V and 4 bases at J, with 3 bases in the middle. There are 10 residues in the CDR3. The record originates from a study of PD-L1 blockade in urothelial cancer. The overall study: The median number of T cells present in blood samples was under 150,000. Notes on the study in general: Patients who had durable benefit saw their tumor-associated blood clones expand more at 3 weeks.

This specimen was PBMCs, taken around atezolizumab (anti-PD-L1) treatment. The clonotype comes from a man in his 70s with urothelial cancer. V usage is TRBV20-1 and J usage is TRBJ2-5; D unclear. CDR3 amino acids: CSASSETQYF. The CDR3 region has the DNA TGCAGTGCTAGCTCAGAGACCCAGTACTTC.